The 6 T cell receptor beta chains presented below share a single source sample, sequenced in a study of blood T cell repertoires in COVID-19. Profiled with immunoSEQ multiplex PCR; TCRdb holds only in-frame clones, not every one. In the table there are tens of thousands of clones, approximately 89% of which are singletons. The sequenced sample was peripheral blood. Source of these receptors: a man in his 60s with active or convalescent COVID-19.

The chain carries TRBV3-1 (or the pseudogene TRBV3-2) and TRBJ1-6; no reliable D call. V lost 1 base and J lost 7, with 5 bases in between. Germline-derived CDR1 and CDR2 are LGHDT and YNNKEL (reference sequence). The CDR3 is 13 amino acids. CDR3 bases: TGTGCCAGCAGCCAAGGAGGGAATTCACCCCTCCACTTT. Translating it yields CASSQGGNSPLHF.

This clone appeared a few times. This chain joins TRBV24-1 and TRBJ1-4; D ambiguous. V dropped 5 bases and J dropped 7 bases, with 7 bases sitting between them. From germline, CDR1 is KGHDR and CDR2 SFDVKD. The CDR3 runs to 12 residues. The CDR3 region is CATSGRGEKLFF. CDR3 in DNA: TGTGCCACCAGTGGGCGGGGTGAAAAACTGTTTTTT.

CDR3 protein: CASSPRGGTEAFF. CDR3 DNA: TGTGCCAGCAGCCCCCGGGGGGGCACTGAAGCTTTCTTT. V and J are TRBV6-2 or TRBV6-3 and TRBJ1-1, with D maybe TRBD1 (5 bases). This CDR3 is 13 amino acids long. Germline V gene lookup returns CDR1 MNHEY and CDR2 SVGEGT. V lost 6 bases and J lost 4, with 12 bases in between.

This chain connects TRBV4-1 to TRBJ2-2; 12 nucleotides match TRBD2. The V gene end was trimmed by 3 bases and the J gene end by 6 bases; junction bases not matched to a gene: 8. Per germline, CDR1 MGHRA and CDR2 YSYEKL. The CDR3 runs to 17 residues. CDR3 nucleotide sequence: TGCGCCAGCAGCCACCTAGCGGGGGGGGCCTTTTCCGGGGAGCTGTTTTTT. Translating gives CASSHLAGGAFSGELFF.

The V gene is TRBV7-2, the J gene TRBJ2-5; possibly TRBD2 for D (5 bases). This CDR3 has 16 residues. Germline-derived CDR1 and CDR2 are SGHTA and FQGNSA. The V end lost 0 bases, the J end lost 2 bases, and 13 bases lay between the germline ends. CDR3 loop: CASSLALTRRQETQYF. The CDR3 bases are TGTGCCAGCAGCTTAGCTCTAACTAGAAGACAAGAGACCCAGTACTTC.

The chain carries TRBV5-6 and TRBJ2-3; 10 positions match TRBD1. Unmatched junction bases numbered 10, after V lost 4 bases and J lost 5 bases. The CDR3 extends over 16 amino acids. Germline V gene lookup returns CDR1 SGHDT and CDR2 YYEEEE. CDR3 sequence (DNA): TGTGCCAGCAGCCCGCTACTCGGGACAGGGGTAGATACGCAGTATTTT. Translated, it gives CASSPLLGTGVDTQYF.